A selection of T cell receptor beta chains follows, all from one sample in a study of graft-versus-host responses after intestinal transplantation. Using immunoSEQ multiplex PCR, the repertoire was profiled, and TCRdb retains in-frame clones only, with some absent. Of around 20,000 clones detected, 30% to 40% appear once; the ten largest clones hold 7.5% to 10%. The sample in question was alloreactive CD8+ T cells from a mixed lymphocyte reaction culture, obtained before intestinal transplant. These receptors were obtained from a human patient who received an intestinal transplant. The CDR3 runs from the conserved cysteine through the conserved F or W. Each record gives: CDR3 DNA, CDR3 protein, V gene, D gene, J gene, clone size. A D gene is named only where the DNA matches it firmly. The size of a clone is reported for some rows only, either as once, few or many, or as a class for expanded clones.

cdr3_nt: TGTGCCAGTAGTACCGGGGCCACTGAAGCTTTCTTT; cdr3_aa: CASSTGATEAFF; v_call: TRBV19; d_call: -; j_call: TRBJ1-1; clone_size: -
cdr3_nt: TGTGCCAGCAGCCATGTTCGGGGGGCAATGGGAAGGGACTCCTACGAGCAGTACTTC; cdr3_aa: CASSHVRGAMGRDSYEQYF; v_call: TRBV11-1; d_call: -; j_call: TRBJ2-7; clone_size: -
cdr3_nt: TGTGCCAGTACCCCCCGGCTAGCGCATACGCAGTATTTT; cdr3_aa: CASTPRLAHTQYF; v_call: TRBV19; d_call: -; j_call: TRBJ2-3; clone_size: few
cdr3_nt: TGTGCCAGCAGCTCGACAGGGGATGAGCAGTTCTTC; cdr3_aa: CASSSTGDEQFF; v_call: TRBV11-2; d_call: TRBD1; j_call: TRBJ2-1; clone_size: -
cdr3_nt: TGTGCCAGCGGAAGTGGGTACGAGCAGTACTTC; cdr3_aa: CASGSGYEQYF; v_call: TRBV6-1; d_call: -; j_call: TRBJ2-7; clone_size: -
cdr3_nt: TGTGCCAGCAGTCCTCACGAGGGAACCTACGAGCAGTACTTC; cdr3_aa: CASSPHEGTYEQYF; v_call: TRBV28; d_call: -; j_call: TRBJ2-7; clone_size: medium-sized
cdr3_nt: TGTGCCAGCAGCCCCTGGCAGGAGTTCCCCGAGCAGTACTTC; cdr3_aa: CASSPWQEFPEQYF; v_call: TRBV5-5; d_call: -; j_call: TRBJ2-7; clone_size: -
cdr3_nt: TGCAGCGTTGAAGAAGGTCAATTCTACGAGCAGTACTTC; cdr3_aa: CSVEEGQFYEQYF; v_call: TRBV29-1; d_call: -; j_call: TRBJ2-7; clone_size: -
cdr3_nt: TGTGCCAGCAGTGAAGCCCCCGGGGCCTACGAGCAGTACTTC; cdr3_aa: CASSEAPGAYEQYF; v_call: TRBV2; d_call: -; j_call: TRBJ2-7; clone_size: few
cdr3_nt: TGTGCCAGCAGCCCCGGGACTAGCGGGAGTGGTTCAGATACGCAGTATTTT; cdr3_aa: CASSPGTSGSGSDTQYF; v_call: TRBV7-9; d_call: TRBD2; j_call: TRBJ2-3; clone_size: few
cdr3_nt: TGTGCCAGCAGTTTCAGGGGGAAGAACGAGCAGTACTTC; cdr3_aa: CASSFRGKNEQYF; v_call: TRBV27; d_call: TRBD1; j_call: TRBJ2-7; clone_size: medium-sized
cdr3_nt: TGTGCCAGTAGTATAAATAGCGGAGCCTACGAGCAGTACTTC; cdr3_aa: CASSINSGAYEQYF; v_call: TRBV19; d_call: -; j_call: TRBJ2-7; clone_size: few
cdr3_nt: TGTGCCAGCAGCGCAAACACCTATGGCTACACCTTC; cdr3_aa: CASSANTYGYTF; v_call: TRBV6-1; d_call: -; j_call: TRBJ1-2; clone_size: few
cdr3_nt: TGTGCCATCAGACAGCTAGCGGGAGGAACCTACGAGCAGTACTTC; cdr3_aa: CAIRQLAGGTYEQYF; v_call: TRBV10-3; d_call: TRBD2; j_call: TRBJ2-7; clone_size: -
cdr3_nt: TGTGCCAGCAGCTTAGGGTCTCAGCCCCAGCATTTT; cdr3_aa: CASSLGSQPQHF; v_call: TRBV13; d_call: -; j_call: TRBJ1-5; clone_size: -
cdr3_nt: TGTGCCAGCACCGTAGCGGGGGCGGGAGAGACCCAGTACTTC; cdr3_aa: CASTVAGAGETQYF; v_call: TRBV2; d_call: TRBD2; j_call: TRBJ2-5; clone_size: few
cdr3_nt: TGTGCCAGTAGTCCACCCTGGAAGGGAAGCAATCAGCCCCAGCATTTT; cdr3_aa: CASSPPWKGSNQPQHF; v_call: TRBV19; d_call: -; j_call: TRBJ1-5; clone_size: -
cdr3_nt: TGTGCCAGTTCCCCTAGCCGGGAATTACCACAAGAGACCCAGTACTTC; cdr3_aa: CASSPSRELPQETQYF; v_call: TRBV19; d_call: -; j_call: TRBJ2-5; clone_size: few
cdr3_nt: TGTGCCAGCAGCGGGGGTGGGGGCGGGGGGTCGGATGAGCAGTTCTTC; cdr3_aa: CASSGGGGGGSDEQFF; v_call: TRBV9; d_call: TRBD2; j_call: TRBJ2-1; clone_size: -
cdr3_nt: TGTGCCAGCAGCTTCTCCCGAAATTGGGACAGGGGGCGGGGGGATACGCAGTATTTT; cdr3_aa: CASSFSRNWDRGRGDTQYF; v_call: TRBV11-2; d_call: TRBD1; j_call: TRBJ2-3; clone_size: -
cdr3_nt: TGTGCCAGCAGGTCCGATCCGGGCGCTAATTCACCCCTCCACTTT; cdr3_aa: CASRSDPGANSPLHF; v_call: TRBV5-4; d_call: -; j_call: TRBJ1-6; clone_size: -
cdr3_nt: TGTGCCAGCAGCGAATCGCCTACAGGCTACGAGCAGTACTTC; cdr3_aa: CASSESPTGYEQYF; v_call: TRBV2; d_call: -; j_call: TRBJ2-7; clone_size: -
cdr3_nt: TGTGCCAGCAGTTACTCGGACAGCTCCTACGAGCAGTACTTC; cdr3_aa: CASSYSDSSYEQYF; v_call: TRBV6-5; d_call: -; j_call: TRBJ2-7; clone_size: -
cdr3_nt: TGTGCCAGCAGTTTACCCAATCAGCCCCAGCATTTT; cdr3_aa: CASSLPNQPQHF; v_call: TRBV27; d_call: -; j_call: TRBJ1-5; clone_size: -
cdr3_nt: TGTGCCAGCACTTGGCAGGGGTCCTACGAGCAGTACTTC; cdr3_aa: CASTWQGSYEQYF; v_call: TRBV2; d_call: -; j_call: TRBJ2-7; clone_size: -